This TCR beta chain came from a study of beta chain features in type 1 diabetes. This clone appeared a few times. Every bit of the isolated RNA underwent reverse transcription, so sequencing read expressed TCRB transcripts. Assay: immunoSEQ multiplex PCR; the TCRdb copy retains only in-frame clones and omits some. Here the sample spans 350,000 or so clones, about 20% being singletons. Per the germline V gene, CDR1 is GTSNPN and CDR2 is SVGIG (reference sequence). CDR3 length equals 14 residues. J lost 4 bases, V lost 6 bases, and 8 bases had no gene match. Material for sequencing was naive CD4+ T cells from blood. V usage is TRBV30 and J usage is TRBJ2-3, with 9 nucleotides matching TRBD2. This receptor was taken from a woman aged 18 to 35 in good health. CDR3 sequence: CACPRREGPDTQYF. Written as DNA, the CDR3 is TGTGCCTGCCCCAGGCGGGAGGGCCCAGATACGCAGTATTTT.